A single sample gave rise to the 29 T cell receptor beta chains below, sequenced in a study of blood T cell repertoires in COVID-19. The table came from immunoSEQ multiplex PCR; TCRdb's copy has only in-frame clones and leaves some out. Of a few hundred thousand clones detected, around 83% appear once; the ten largest clones hold 0.95% to 1.5%. Sample: peripheral blood. These receptors were taken from a woman aged 45-59 years with acute or convalescent COVID-19.

This clone has just a few counts. V is TRBV2 and J is TRBJ2-7; TRBD2 might be the D (6 bases). The V and J ends lost 5 bases and 7 bases respectively, with 12 bases between them. Germline CDR1 reads SNHLY; CDR2 reads FYNNEI. CDR3 size: 12 residues. CDR3 protein: CASSQDGGEQYV. The CDR3, as DNA: TGTGCCAGCAGTCAAGACGGAGGGGAGCAGTACGTC.

This clone was seen only a few times. The chain carries TRBV3-1 (or the pseudogene TRBV3-2) and TRBJ1-5; 12 bases line up with TRBD1. J was trimmed by 5 bases and V by 4 bases; bases with no gene match: 3. CDR3 length: 15 residues. Germline lookup yields CDR1 LGHDT and CDR2 YNNKEL (reference sequence). The CDR3: CASSLGTGGDQPQHF. CDR3 nucleotide sequence: TGTGCCAGCAGCCTCGGGACAGGGGGCGATCAGCCCCAGCATTTT.

This clone was seen only a few times. V gene TRBV3-1 (or the pseudogene TRBV3-2) combines with J gene TRBJ1-2; D gene uncertain. This CDR3 is built from 12 residues. V was clipped by 0 bases and J by 7 bases, with 6 bases between them. Per germline, CDR1 LGHDT and CDR2 YNNKEL (reference sequence). The CDR3, as DNA: TGTGCCAGCAGCCAAGAGGTCAGTGGCTACACCTTC. It codes for CASSQEVSGYTF.

J is TRBJ1-6 and V is TRBV6-5, with D maybe TRBD1 (5 bases). CDR3 length equals 15 residues. Trimming pared 0 bases from V and 7 bases from J, leaving 10 bases between. Germline loops: CDR1 MNHEY, CDR2 SVGAGI. The CDR3 sequence: CASSYSTVYNSPLHF. CDR3 nucleotide sequence: TGTGCCAGCAGTTACTCGACAGTTTACAATTCACCCCTCCACTTT.

The chain carries TRBV27 and TRBJ1-4; the match to TRBD1 covers 12 bases. CDR1 is MNHEY, CDR2 SMNVEV, per germline (reference sequence). The length of the CDR3 is 14 residues. The V segment lost 6 bases and the J segment 8 bases; nucleotides outside the gene matches: 4. CDR3 sequence: CASSWDRGQEKLFF. In DNA, the CDR3 is TGTGCCAGCAGCTGGGACAGGGGGCAAGAAAAACTGTTTTTT.

This chain connects TRBV24-1 to TRBJ1-5, with no clear D. The germline V gene encodes CDR1 KGHDR and CDR2 SFDVKD. The CDR3 totals 14 residues. V was pared by 5 bases and J by 6 bases, with 13 bases between. As DNA, the CDR3 is TGTGCCACCAGTGGAGGCAATTTGGCTCAGCCCCAGCATTTT. This translates into CATSGGNLAQPQHF.

V and J are TRBV5-3 and TRBJ1-4; the D gene is possibly TRBD1 (6 bases). Being an ORF, TRBV5-3 has a function that is uncertain. The CDR3 length is 16 residues. V was cut by 1 base and J by 0 bases, with 10 bases left in between. CDR3 sequence (DNA): TGTGCCAGAAGCTTGAGAGGGACAACAACTAATGAAAAACTGTTTTTT. Translating it yields CARSLRGTTTNEKLFF.

In this sample, this clone turned up once. The V and J genes are TRBV5-5 and TRBJ2-1; 10 bases agree with TRBD2. In germline, CDR1 is SGHKS, CDR2 YYEKEE (reference sequence). The J segment lost 3 bases and the V segment lost 3 bases, leaving 6 bases of the junction unmatched. This CDR3 has 16 residues. CDR3 loop: CASSSLAGGYYNEQFF. The CDR3 DNA reads as TGTGCCAGCAGCTCATTAGCGGGAGGATACTACAATGAGCAGTTCTTC.

This chain joins TRBV27 and TRBJ2-7; 7 bases line up with TRBD2. CDR1 MNHEY and CDR2 SMNVEV come from the germline V gene (reference sequence). This CDR3 has 16 amino acids. Unmatched junction bases numbered 14, after V lost 6 bases and J lost 3 bases. CDR3 DNA sequence: TGTGCCAGCAGGGAGAGCGGGACCCGAGTTAACTACGAGCAGTACTTC. Amino acid sequence: CASRESGTRVNYEQYF.

V is TRBV2 and J is TRBJ1-1; D gene unclear. The CDR3 contains 13 residues. Trimming took 2 bases from V and 0 from J, leaving 4 bases between them. Germline loops: CDR1 SNHLY, CDR2 FYNNEI. CDR3 sequence reads: CASSEHLNTEAFF. The CDR3 DNA reads as TGTGCCAGCAGTGAACACTTGAACACTGAAGCTTTCTTT.

The V and J genes are TRBV11-3 and TRBJ2-3; D is unresolved. Trimming removed 1 base at V and 4 bases at J, with 6 bases between. CDR3 length: 13 residues. CDR1 is SGHNT and CDR2 is YENEEA in the germline V gene. The CDR3 DNA reads TGTGCCAGCAGCTTAGTGCGAGCAGATACGCAGTATTTT. Its translation is CASSLVRADTQYF.

The chain employs TRBV6-2 or TRBV6-3 and TRBJ2-1; D remains unclear. The CDR3 contains 14 residues. Trimming stripped 2 bases from V and 9 bases from J, with 14 bases between. Germline lookup yields CDR1 MNHEY and CDR2 SVGEGT. The CDR3 DNA reads as TGTGCCAGCAGTTACATGTGGTCGGAGCCTGAGCAGTTCTTC. It codes for CASSYMWSEPEQFF.

The chain recombines TRBV9 with TRBJ2-1; D gene uncertain. Between the trimmed V and J ends, which lost 4 bases and 6 bases, there was a span of 8 bases. The length of the CDR3 is 12 residues. Germline V gives CDR1 SGDLS, CDR2 YYNGEE. CDR3 amino acids: CASSSQRNEQFF. The CDR3 DNA sequence: TGTGCCAGCAGCTCCCAGCGCAATGAGCAGTTCTTC.

The chain carries TRBV7-8 and TRBJ2-1; the match to TRBD2 covers 11 bases. Germline V CDR1 and CDR2: SGHVS, FQNEAQ. V was clipped by 1 base and J by 2 bases; unmatched bases: 4. The CDR3 has 17 residues. The CDR3: CASSLVLAGVAYNEQFF. The CDR3 DNA reads TGTGCCAGCAGCTTAGTACTAGCGGGAGTTGCCTACAATGAGCAGTTCTTC.

The gene calls are TRBV21-1 and TRBJ2-4; TRBD1, the table's D call, lacks a check against the DNA. TRBV21-1 is described as a pseudogene. CDR3 length: 14 residues. The CDR3 loop reads CASSKGLAKNIQYF. CDR3 in DNA: TGTGCCAGCAGCAAAGGGCTAGCCAAAAACATTCAGTACTTC.

A single count supports this clone. CDR3 region: CASSFDRSRAFF. The DNA for the CDR3 is TGTGCCAGCAGTTTCGACAGATCTCGGGCTTTCTTT. This chain joins TRBV27 and TRBJ1-1; TRBD1 is a possible D gene (5 bases). V lost 3 bases to trimming and J lost 11 bases, with 13 bases between them. This CDR3 contains 12 residues. Germline values: CDR1 MNHEY, CDR2 SMNVEV (reference sequence).

The rearrangement links TRBV30 to TRBJ2-5, with TRBD2 matching 9 bases. The ends lost 2 bases at V and 4 bases at J; junction bases unmatched: 5. Per the germline V gene, CDR1 is GTSNPN and CDR2 is SVGIG (reference sequence). The CDR3 is made up of 14 amino acids. CDR3 sequence reads: CAWSSTSGRETQYF. The CDR3 DNA sequence: TGTGCCTGGAGTAGTACTAGCGGGCGAGAGACCCAGTACTTC.

This clone was seen more than once but under ten times. The chain recombines TRBV18 with TRBJ2-5, with D tentatively TRBD2 (7 bases). The CDR3 contains 16 residues. With 3 bases removed from V and 1 base from J, the gap between germline ends came to 15 bases. The V gene's germline CDR1 is KGHSH and CDR2 LQKENI. This CDR3 reads CASSPLFGGLQETQYF. The CDR3 DNA is TGTGCCAGCTCACCGCTGTTCGGGGGGCTCCAAGAGACCCAGTACTTC.

V is TRBV14 and J is TRBJ1-1; 7 bases are a match to TRBD1. The CDR3 is 17 residues long. Trimming at V came to 0 bases and at J to 2 bases, leaving 9 bases not matched to a gene. Germline values: CDR1 SGHDN, CDR2 FVKESK. CDR3 region: CASSQEGAGGLNTEAFF. As DNA, the CDR3 is TGTGCCAGCAGCCAAGAAGGGGCAGGGGGGCTAAACACTGAAGCTTTCTTT.

The rearrangement links TRBV5-4 to TRBJ1-2, with 9 bases identical to TRBD1. Unmatched junction bases numbered 8, after V lost 4 bases and J lost 10 bases. This CDR3 is 13 amino acids long. From germline, CDR1 is SGHNT and CDR2 YYREEE (reference sequence). Written as DNA, the CDR3 is TGTGCCAGCAGCCCCGAGACAGGGGGGGACTACACCTTC. Translation gives CASSPETGGDYTF.

This clone was counted between two and nine times. The chain employs TRBV2 and TRBJ2-5; 10 bases are a match to TRBD1. Germline CDR1 reads SNHLY; CDR2 reads FYNNEI. The CDR3 is 14 residues long. J lost 5 bases, V lost 7 bases, and 7 bases had no gene match. This CDR3 is CASKDRGMSETQYF. In nucleotides, the CDR3 is TGTGCCAGCAAGGACAGGGGGATGTCGGAGACCCAGTACTTC.

The chain links TRBV29-1 to TRBJ2-5; TRBD2 is a possible D gene (6 bases). The V end lost 7 bases, the J end lost 4 bases, and 16 bases lay between the germline ends. The germline gives CDR1 SQVTM, CDR2 ANQGSEA. The CDR3 totals 13 residues. This CDR3 reads CSAGPGGGETQYF. The CDR3 nucleotides read TGCAGCGCTGGGCCCGGGGGAGGAGAGACCCAGTACTTC.

This sequence joins TRBV4-1 and TRBJ1-1; D may be TRBD1 (6 bases). The V and J ends lost 6 bases and 1 base respectively, with 12 bases between them. The CDR3 spans 14 residues. Germline V gene lookup returns CDR1 MGHRA and CDR2 YSYEKL. The CDR3 here is CASSAGGGNTEAFF. CDR3 bases: TGCGCCAGCAGTGCGGGGGGCGGGAACACTGAAGCTTTCTTT.

This sequence joins TRBV5-4 and TRBJ1-3; 10 nucleotides line up with TRBD1. The CDR3 is made up of 15 amino acids. Germline CDR1 reads SGHNT; CDR2 reads YYREEE (reference sequence). Trimming at V came to 4 bases and at J to 4 bases, leaving 5 bases not matched to a gene. CDR3 in amino acids: CASSPTGGDGNTIYF. The CDR3, as DNA: TGTGCCAGCAGCCCGACAGGGGGCGACGGAAACACCATATATTTT.

V and J are TRBV19 and TRBJ1-1; D is unresolved. The CDR3 contains 16 residues. Trimming cost V 7 bases and J 0 bases, with 18 bases left between them. Germline V gene data show CDR1 as LNHDA and CDR2 as SQIVND (reference sequence). The CDR3, as DNA: TGTGCCAGTACCCTCCGGTCAGGAGGTATGAACACTGAAGCTTTCTTT. Its translation: CASTLRSGGMNTEAFF.

The V gene is TRBV2, the J gene TRBJ1-1, with D perhaps TRBD1 (5 bases). Trimming shortened V by 4 bases and J by 7 bases, and 13 bases separated the two germline ends. CDR3 length equals 13 residues. The germline CDR1 and CDR2 sequences are SNHLY and FYNNEI. CDR3 bases: TGTGCCAGCAGTGTTGCCAGGACAATTGAAGCTTTCTTT. It encodes CASSVARTIEAFF.

This chain uses TRBV3-1 (or the pseudogene TRBV3-2) with TRBJ1-1; 7 bases line up with TRBD1. With V trimmed by 0 bases and J by 8 bases, 3 bases remained unmatched. The length of the CDR3 is 13 residues. Germline lookup yields CDR1 LGHDT and CDR2 YNNKEL (reference sequence). The CDR3 coding sequence is TGTGCCAGCAGCCAAGATGGAGGGGGCGAAGCTTTCTTT. It specifies CASSQDGGGEAFF.

This clone has a handful of counts. This specimen includes other DNA sequences encoding the same CDR3. CDR3 coding DNA: TGCGCCAGCAGCTTGGGTGGGGAGAACTATGGCTACACCTTC. It is translated as CASSLGGENYGYTF. The V call is TRBV5-1, the J call TRBJ1-2; no clear D gene. CDR3 length: 14 amino acids. The germline V gene encodes CDR1 SGHRS and CDR2 YFSETQ. V lost 0 bases to trimming and J lost 2 bases, with 8 bases between them.

The chain employs TRBV9 and TRBJ2-1; the D gene is possibly TRBD2 (6 bases). The CDR3 runs 16 residues. V was shortened by 4 bases and J by 4 bases, with 18 bases between the two germline ends. Per germline, CDR1 SGDLS and CDR2 YYNGEE. The CDR3, as DNA: TGTGCCAGCAGCTCAGGCGTGGCGGGAACTTACAATGAGCAGTTCTTC. Encoded protein: CASSSGVAGTYNEQFF.